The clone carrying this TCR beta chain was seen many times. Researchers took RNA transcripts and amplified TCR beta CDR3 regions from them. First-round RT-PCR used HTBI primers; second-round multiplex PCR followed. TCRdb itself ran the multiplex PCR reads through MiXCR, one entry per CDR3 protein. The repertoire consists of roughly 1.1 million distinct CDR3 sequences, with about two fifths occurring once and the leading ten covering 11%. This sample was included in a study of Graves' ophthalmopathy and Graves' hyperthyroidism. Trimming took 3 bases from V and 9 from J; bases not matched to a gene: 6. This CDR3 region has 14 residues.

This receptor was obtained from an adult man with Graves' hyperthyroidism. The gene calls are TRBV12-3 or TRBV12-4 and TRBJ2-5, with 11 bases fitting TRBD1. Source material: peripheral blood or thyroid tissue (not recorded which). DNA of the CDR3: TGTGCCAGCAGTTTGGGGGACAGGGGGAAGGCCCAGTACTTC. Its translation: CASSLGDRGKAQYF.